These 8 T cell receptor beta chains were sequenced from one sample in a study of shared T cell receptors in the human thymus. This table comes from immunoSEQ multiplex PCR, and its TCRdb copy is limited to in-frame clones, with some not included. Among hundreds of thousands of clones listed, more than 75% were seen once. These data also formed part of another study, on human thymus T cells.

The sequencing sample was made of thymocytes. The source is a boy in the first two years of life with a congenital heart defect.

V and J are TRBV5-1 and TRBJ2-3; 12 nucleotides agree with TRBD2. Unmatched junction bases numbered 18, after V lost 3 bases and J lost 4 bases. Germline CDR1 is SGHRS and CDR2 is YFSETQ. This CDR3 contains 20 residues. The CDR3: CASSSPLAGGPLLESDTQYF. CDR3 DNA sequence: TGCGCCAGCAGCTCTCCTCTAGCGGGGGGGCCCTTATTAGAGTCAGATACGCAGTATTTT.

The V call is TRBV27, the J call TRBJ2-7; possible D gene TRBD2, 6 bases. The CDR3 runs to 13 residues. V lost 6 bases and J 1 base, leaving 10 bases between the germline ends. CDR1 and CDR2 from the germline V gene are MNHEY and SMNVEV (reference sequence). The CDR3 DNA is TGTGCCAGCAGGGAGGGGACTTCCTACGAGCAGTACTTC. Protein product: CASREGTSYEQYF.

The chain employs TRBV4-1 and TRBJ2-3; TRBD2 agrees at 13 bases. V shed 0 bases and J 2 bases; nucleotides not matched to a gene: 8. This CDR3 is 19 amino acids long. From germline, CDR1 is MGHRA and CDR2 YSYEKL. The CDR3 DNA reads TGCGCCAGCAGCCAAGAGACTAGCGGGGGGCCGCCGAACACAGATACGCAGTATTTT. This codes for CASSQETSGGPPNTDTQYF.

In its sample, this clone was seen once. This chain connects TRBV5-5 to TRBJ1-2, with D perhaps TRBD1 (5 bases). CDR3 size: 11 residues. Germline V gives CDR1 SGHKS, CDR2 YYEKEE (reference sequence). The ends were cut back, 1 base at V and 8 bases at J, with 6 bases in the middle. The CDR3 reads CASSLRGGYTF. CDR3 DNA sequence: TGTGCCAGCAGCTTGAGGGGAGGCTACACCTTC.

The chain links TRBV29-1 to TRBJ2-7; 11 nucleotides agree with TRBD1. The CDR3 is 16 residues long. The trim removed 2 bases at V and 4 bases at J, leaving 10 bases unmatched. Germline V lookup: CDR1 SQVTM, CDR2 ANQGSEA. The CDR3 spells CSVEKTRTGGVYEQYF. CDR3 in DNA: TGCAGCGTTGAAAAAACTAGGACAGGGGGCGTGTACGAGCAGTACTTC.

V gene TRBV5-1 combines with J gene TRBJ2-1; 15 bases are shared with TRBD2. This CDR3 has 18 amino acids. Trimming took 3 bases from V and 3 from J; bases not matched to a gene: 7. The V gene's germline CDR1 is SGHRS and CDR2 YFSETQ. DNA of the CDR3: TGCGCCAGCAGCTCGGGACTAGCGGGGGGAAGGAGCTACAATGAGCAGTTCTTC. It is translated as CASSSGLAGGRSYNEQFF.

This chain joins TRBV9 and TRBJ1-4; 7 bases are shared with TRBD1. The length of the CDR3 is 17 residues. Trimming cost V 3 bases and J 0 bases; bases outside gene matches: 8. The germline CDR1 and CDR2 sequences are SGDLS and YYNGEE. This CDR3 reads CASSGLDRDTTNEKLFF. CDR3 sequence (DNA): TGTGCCAGCAGCGGGTTAGACAGGGACACAACTAATGAAAAACTGTTTTTT.

The V gene is TRBV29-1, the J gene TRBJ1-5; TRBD1 matches 7 bases. J gave up 2 bases and V 1 base, and 8 bases lay outside the gene matches. The V gene's germline CDR1 is SQVTM and CDR2 ANQGSEA. This CDR3 has 16 residues. The CDR3 DNA follows: TGCAGCGTTGAAGTCGCAAACAGGGGTGGCAATCAGCCCCAGCATTTT. The encoded protein is CSVEVANRGGNQPQHF.